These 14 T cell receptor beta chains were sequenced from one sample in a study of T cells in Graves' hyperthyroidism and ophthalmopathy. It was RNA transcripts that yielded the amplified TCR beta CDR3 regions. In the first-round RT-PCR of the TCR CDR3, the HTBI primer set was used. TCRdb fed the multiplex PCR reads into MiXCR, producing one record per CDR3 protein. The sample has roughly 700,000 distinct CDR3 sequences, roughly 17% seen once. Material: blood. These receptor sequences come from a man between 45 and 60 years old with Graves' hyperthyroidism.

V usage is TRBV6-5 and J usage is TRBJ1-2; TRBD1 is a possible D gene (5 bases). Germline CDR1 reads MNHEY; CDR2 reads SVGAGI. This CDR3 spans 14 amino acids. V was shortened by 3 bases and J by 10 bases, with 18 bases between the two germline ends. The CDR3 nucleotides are TGTGCCAGCAGTTATGTCAGGGTAGAGAATGTCTACACCTTC. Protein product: CASSYVRVENVYTF.

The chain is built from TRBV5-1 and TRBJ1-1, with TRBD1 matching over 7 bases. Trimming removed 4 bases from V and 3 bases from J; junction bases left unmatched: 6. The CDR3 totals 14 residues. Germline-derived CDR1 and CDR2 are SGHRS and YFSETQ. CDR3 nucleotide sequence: TGCGCCAGCAGCCCGACAACAGGGGACACTGAAGCTTTCTTT. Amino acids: CASSPTTGDTEAFF.

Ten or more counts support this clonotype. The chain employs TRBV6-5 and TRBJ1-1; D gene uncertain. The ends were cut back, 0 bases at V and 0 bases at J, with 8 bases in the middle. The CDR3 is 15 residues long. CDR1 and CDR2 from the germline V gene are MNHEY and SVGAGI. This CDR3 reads CASSYSGAMNTEAFF. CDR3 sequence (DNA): TGTGCCAGCAGTTACTCGGGAGCAATGAACACTGAAGCTTTCTTT.

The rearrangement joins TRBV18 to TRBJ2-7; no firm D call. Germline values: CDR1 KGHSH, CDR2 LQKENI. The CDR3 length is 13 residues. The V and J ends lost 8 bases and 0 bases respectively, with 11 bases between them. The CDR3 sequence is CASQDVSSYEQYF. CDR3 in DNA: TGTGCCAGCCAGGACGTGAGCTCCTACGAGCAGTACTTC.

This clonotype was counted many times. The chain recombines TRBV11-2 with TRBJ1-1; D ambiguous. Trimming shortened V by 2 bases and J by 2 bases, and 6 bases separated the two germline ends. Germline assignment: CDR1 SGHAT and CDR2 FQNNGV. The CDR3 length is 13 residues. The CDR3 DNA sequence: TGTGCCAGCAGCTTAAGGGTAAACACTGAAGCTTTCTTT. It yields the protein CASSLRVNTEAFF. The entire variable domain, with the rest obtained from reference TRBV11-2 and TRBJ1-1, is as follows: EAGVAQSPRYKIIEKRQSVAFWCNPISGHATLYWYQQILGQGPKLLIQFQNNGVVDDSQLPKDRFSAERLKGVDSTLKIQPAKLEDSAVYLCASSLRVNTEAFFGQGTRLTVV.

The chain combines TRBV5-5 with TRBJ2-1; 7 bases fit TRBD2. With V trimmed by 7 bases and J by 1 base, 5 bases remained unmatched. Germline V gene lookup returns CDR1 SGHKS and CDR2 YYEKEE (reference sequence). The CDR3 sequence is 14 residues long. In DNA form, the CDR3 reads TGTGCCAGCGCGGGACTAACGTCCTACAATGAGCAGTTCTTC. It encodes CASAGLTSYNEQFF.

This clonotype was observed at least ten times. This CDR3 reads CASSGTSGNHEQYF. CDR3 bases: TGTGCCAGCAGCGGGACTAGCGGGAACCACGAGCAGTACTTC. The gene calls are TRBV7-9 and TRBJ2-7, with 13 nucleotides matching TRBD2. V trimming: 5 bases; J trimming: 5 bases; junction bases outside the gene matches: 3. Germline CDR1 is SEHNR and CDR2 is FQNEAQ (reference sequence). The CDR3 totals 14 residues.

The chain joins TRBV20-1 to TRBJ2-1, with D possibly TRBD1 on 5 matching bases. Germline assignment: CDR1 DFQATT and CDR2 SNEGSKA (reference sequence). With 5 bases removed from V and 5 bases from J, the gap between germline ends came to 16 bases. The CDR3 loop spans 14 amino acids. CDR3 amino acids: CSAPIIQENNEQFF. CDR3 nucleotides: TGCAGTGCTCCTATCATACAGGAAAACAATGAGCAGTTCTTC.

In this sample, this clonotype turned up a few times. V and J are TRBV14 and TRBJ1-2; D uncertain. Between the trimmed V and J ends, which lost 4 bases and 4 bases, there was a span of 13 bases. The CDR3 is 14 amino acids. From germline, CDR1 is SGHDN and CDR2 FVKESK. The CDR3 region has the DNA TGTGCCAGCAGCCCCAGCAGGCTCGTCTATGGCTACACCTTC. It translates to CASSPSRLVYGYTF.

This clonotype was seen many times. The CDR3 loop is CASSLGPLVSNEQFF. The CDR3 DNA reads as TGTGCCAGCAGCCTAGGCCCCCTCGTGTCCAATGAGCAGTTCTTC. The rearrangement uses TRBV7-9 and TRBJ2-1, with D hard to call. V gave up 5 bases and J gave up 6 bases, with 17 bases separating them. The CDR3 totals 15 residues. The germline CDR1 and CDR2 sequences are SEHNR and FQNEAQ (reference sequence).

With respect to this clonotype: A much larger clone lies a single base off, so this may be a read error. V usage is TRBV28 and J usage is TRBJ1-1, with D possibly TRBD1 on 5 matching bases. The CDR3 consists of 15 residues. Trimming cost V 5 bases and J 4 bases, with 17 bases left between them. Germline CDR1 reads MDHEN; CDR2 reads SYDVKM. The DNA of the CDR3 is TGTGCCAGCAGTCCCAACGGCAGGGAAGGCACTGAAGCTTTCTTT. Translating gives CASSPNGREGTEAFF.

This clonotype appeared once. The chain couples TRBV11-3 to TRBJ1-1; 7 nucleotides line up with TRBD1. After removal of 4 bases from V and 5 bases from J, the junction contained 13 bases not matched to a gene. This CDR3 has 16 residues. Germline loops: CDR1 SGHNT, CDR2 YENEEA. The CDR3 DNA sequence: TGTGCCAGCAGCTACTTTAAAGGGGGCCGAGAGACTGAAGCTTTCTTT. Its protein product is CASSYFKGGRETEAFF.

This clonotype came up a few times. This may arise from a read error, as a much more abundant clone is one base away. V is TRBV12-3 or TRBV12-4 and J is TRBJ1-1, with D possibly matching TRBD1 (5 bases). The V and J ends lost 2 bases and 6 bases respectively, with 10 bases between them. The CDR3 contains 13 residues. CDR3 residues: CASSLLGDAEAFF. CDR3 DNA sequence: TGTGCCAGCAGTTTATTAGGGGACGCTGAAGCTTTCTTT.

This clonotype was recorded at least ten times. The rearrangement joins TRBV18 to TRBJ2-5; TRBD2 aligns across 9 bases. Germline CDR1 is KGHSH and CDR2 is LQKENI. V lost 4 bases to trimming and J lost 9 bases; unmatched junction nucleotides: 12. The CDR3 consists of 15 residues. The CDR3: CASSQEREALESQYF. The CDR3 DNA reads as TGTGCCAGCTCACAGGAGCGGGAGGCCCTGGAGTCCCAGTACTTC.